Following are 23 T cell receptor beta chains from one sample sequenced in a study of blood T cells in healthy people across ages. Then a second PCR, running roughly 6 to 11 cycles, was carried out with a sample-barcoded 5' primer and a J-beta primer mix. TCRdb used MiXCR to reprocess the 5' RACE reads, holding one entry per CDR3 protein. The sample lists roughly 1.7 million distinct CDR3 sequences, around 35% occurring once. The sample comprised blood. These receptors were collected from a woman between 25 and 40 years old in good health.

The rearrangement links TRBV20-1 to TRBJ2-5; 9 bases are shared with TRBD2. With 2 bases clipped from V and 2 bases from J, the junction kept 6 bases outside the gene matches. The CDR3 contains 15 residues. The germline V gene has CDR1 DFQATT and CDR2 SNEGSKA (reference sequence). CDR3 sequence reads: CSARRLAGVQETQYF. CDR3 in DNA: TGCAGTGCTAGACGATTAGCGGGGGTTCAAGAGACCCAGTACTTC.

This clonotype was counted only a few times. The V call is TRBV7-8, the J call TRBJ2-7, with 7 bases lining up with TRBD1. The ends lost 5 bases at V and 2 bases at J; junction bases unmatched: 12. The CDR3 consists of 16 residues. Germline V gene sequence: CDR1 SGHVS, CDR2 FQNEAQ. CDR3: CASSLGARGQTYEQYF. The DNA of the CDR3 is TGTGCCAGCAGCCTAGGGGCCCGGGGACAGACCTACGAGCAGTACTTC. Full variable domain (rest looked up from reference TRBV7-8 and TRBJ2-7): GAGVSQSPRYKVAKRGQDVALRCDPISGHVSLFWYQQALGQGPEFLTYFQNEAQLDKSGLPSDRFFAERPEGSVSTLKIQRTQQEDSAVYLCASSLGARGQTYEQYFGPGTRLTVT.

To note about this clonotype: This may be a read error: a much more frequent sequence differs by one nucleotide. This chain joins TRBV20-1 and TRBJ2-1, with 10 bases identical to TRBD2. V was pared by 2 bases and J by 2 bases, with 6 bases of the junction left unmatched. From germline, CDR1 is DFQATT and CDR2 SNEGSKA (reference sequence). This CDR3 region has 16 residues. CDR3 DNA: TGCAGTGCTAGACCCCGACTAGCGGGCACCTACAATGAGCAGTTCTTC. Protein product: CSARPRLAGTYNEQFF.

This chain links TRBV12-3 or TRBV12-4 with TRBJ1-2; D might be TRBD1 (5 bases). Trimming took off 7 bases at V and 3 bases at J, with 18 bases between the two ends. The CDR3 contains 15 residues. As DNA, the CDR3 is TGTGCCAGCACCTTAGGGGTAGGCAGACACTATGGCTACACCTTC. It yields the protein CASTLGVGRHYGYTF.

The J gene is TRBJ2-7, the V gene TRBV20-1; TRBD2 aligns across 12 bases. Germline CDR1 DFQATT, CDR2 SNEGSKA (reference sequence). CDR3 size: 14 residues. The ends lost 3 bases at V and 3 bases at J; junction bases unmatched: 3. For the CDR3, the DNA is TGCAGTGCTAGTCTAGCGGGAGGGGACTACGAGCAGTACTTC. Its protein is CSASLAGGDYEQYF.

J is TRBJ2-1 and V is TRBV4-2; 12 nucleotides match TRBD2. The CDR3 is 18 residues long. The germline V gene encodes CDR1 LGHNA and CDR2 YNFKEQ. V gave up 0 bases and J gave up 9 bases; unmatched junction bases: 12. This chain's CDR3 is CASSQEGFGLAGGLEQFF. The CDR3 DNA follows: TGTGCCAGCAGCCAAGAAGGGTTTGGGCTAGCGGGGGGGCTTGAGCAGTTCTTC.

This clonotype appeared a few times. The rearrangement joins TRBV6-1 to TRBJ2-3; weak D call: TRBD2 (5 bases). Germline values: CDR1 MNHNS, CDR2 SASEGT. V was shortened by 3 bases and J by 3 bases, with 13 bases between the two germline ends. The CDR3 runs 15 residues. Here the CDR3 DNA reads TGTGCCAGCAGTGACCCCCCCAGCGGAACAGATACGCAGTATTTT. This encodes CASSDPPSGTDTQYF.

The chain couples TRBV9 to TRBJ2-1; D may be TRBD1 or TRBD2 (5 bases each). Germline V gives CDR1 SGDLS, CDR2 YYNGEE. The V end was cut by 0 bases, the J end by 0 bases, with 10 bases between. The length of the CDR3 is 16 residues. The CDR3 coding sequence is TGTGCCAGCAGCGTAGCTGCAGGGAGCTCCTACAATGAGCAGTTCTTC. This translates into CASSVAAGSSYNEQFF.

The rearrangement uses TRBV5-6 and TRBJ1-1; D not certain. The V gene's germline CDR1 is SGHDT and CDR2 YYEEEE. Trimming took off 4 bases at V and 4 bases at J, with 17 bases between the two ends. The CDR3 totals 15 residues. The CDR3 sequence: CASSPNLGTITEAFF. Written as DNA, the CDR3 is TGTGCCAGCAGCCCTAATCTGGGTACTATCACTGAAGCTTTCTTT.

This sequence joins TRBV6-6 and TRBJ1-5; 7 bases map to TRBD1. This CDR3 spans 15 amino acids. CDR1 MNHNY and CDR2 SVGAGI come from the germline V gene (reference sequence). V shed 4 bases, J shed 5 bases, and the junction held 8 bases outside the gene matches. The CDR3 DNA reads TGTGCCAGCAGTTCCGGACAGGTAATGGATCAGCCCCAGCATTTT. This codes for CASSSGQVMDQPQHF.

This sequence joins TRBV7-2 and TRBJ2-3; D is uncertain. Germline V CDR1 and CDR2: SGHTA, FQGNSA. The CDR3 extends over 15 amino acids. The V and J ends lost 1 base and 1 base respectively, with 9 bases between them. CDR3 protein: CASSLERAGTDTQYF. The CDR3, as DNA: TGTGCCAGCAGCTTAGAACGGGCGGGCACAGATACGCAGTATTTT.

On this clonotype itself: This may be a read error: a much more frequent sequence differs by one nucleotide. The chain links TRBV29-1 to TRBJ2-7; 7 bases line up with TRBD1. CDR3 length: 12 residues. Per the germline V gene, CDR1 is SQVTM and CDR2 is ANQGSEA. The V and J ends lost 3 bases and 5 bases, in that order; junction bases with no gene match: 4. In nucleotides, the CDR3 is TGCAGCGTTGACGGACAGGTGAACGAGCAGTACTTC. Its translation: CSVDGQVNEQYF.

Only a few counts were recorded for this clonotype. The chain combines TRBV19 with TRBJ2-1; D gene ambiguous. CDR1 LNHDA and CDR2 SQIVND come from the germline V gene (reference sequence). The CDR3 totals 15 residues. With 0 bases removed from V and 4 bases from J, the gap between germline ends came to 10 bases. In DNA form, the CDR3 reads TGTGCCAGTAGTATAGATCATGGTAGTTACAATGAGCAGTTCTTC. Translation gives CASSIDHGSYNEQFF.

V gene TRBV14 combines with J gene TRBJ2-3; no reliable D call. The CDR3 has 17 amino acids. In germline, CDR1 is SGHDN, CDR2 FVKESK. Trimming left V 2 bases short and J 4 bases short, with 19 bases between. Written as DNA, the CDR3 is TGTGCCAGCAGCCAAAACCCAACCGGGTTTTGGCCAGATACGCAGTATTTT. It yields the protein CASSQNPTGFWPDTQYF.

With respect to this clonotype: A much larger clone differs by one base, so this may be a read error. This chain uses TRBV10-3 with TRBJ2-5; perhaps TRBD2 as D (5 bases). TRBJ2-7 explains the end of the DNA better; the J call may be wrong. Per germline, CDR1 ENHRY and CDR2 SYGVKD. This CDR3 spans 13 amino acids. The CDR3 here is CAVSEGIAYEQYF. CDR3 sequence (DNA): TGTGCCGTCAGTGAGGGTATAGCCTACGAGCAGTACTTC.

V usage is TRBV29-1 and J usage is TRBJ1-2; tentative D call: TRBD1 (6 bases). Germline values: CDR1 SQVTM, CDR2 ANQGSEA. The V end lost 0 bases, the J end lost 6 bases, and 14 bases lay between the germline ends. This CDR3 region has 14 residues. CDR3 nucleotide sequence: TGCAGCGTTGAAGATCCTAGGGCAGGGGATGGCTACACCTTC. It specifies CSVEDPRAGDGYTF.

About this clonotype: One end of the junction fails to match germline, which may point to a read error. The rearrangement joins TRBV28 to TRBJ2-1; 7 nucleotides line up with TRBD2. The CDR3 spans 15 residues. Germline V gene sequence: CDR1 MDHEN, CDR2 SYDVKM. CDR3: CASHGGGSSYNGQFF. For the CDR3, the DNA is TGTGCCAGCCATGGAGGCGGGAGCTCCTACAATGGGCAGTTCTTC. The variable domain in full, completed from reference TRBV28 and TRBJ2-1, reads DVKVTQSSRYLVKRTGEKVFLECVQDMDHENMFWYRQDPGLGLRLIYFSYDVKMKEKGDIPEGYSVSREKKERFSLILESASTNQTSMYLCASHGGGSSYNGQFFGPGTRLTVL.

To note about this clonotype: Its ends do not fully match the called genes, so a read error is possible. This chain's CDR3 is CACSFIAGQETQYF. In DNA, the CDR3 is TGTGCCTGCAGCTTTATAGCGGGACAAGAGACCCAGTACTTC. The genes are TRBV5-6 and TRBJ2-5, with 8 bases identical to TRBD2. This CDR3 is 14 amino acids long. Germline V gives CDR1 SGHDT, CDR2 YYEEEE.

A few counts support this clonotype. V usage is TRBV27 and J usage is TRBJ2-1; D is possibly TRBD1 (6 bases). The CDR3 has 15 residues. The germline gives CDR1 MNHEY, CDR2 SMNVEV (reference sequence). Trimming removed 1 base at V and 5 bases at J, with 12 bases between. CDR3 in DNA: TGTGCCAGCAGTTTATGGGGGCTAGGCCACAATGAGCAGTTCTTC. Translation gives CASSLWGLGHNEQFF.

The rearrangement joins TRBV15 to TRBJ2-2; 9 bases line up with TRBD1. V lost 2 bases to trimming and J lost 0 bases; unmatched junction nucleotides: 10. Per the germline V gene, CDR1 is LNHNV and CDR2 is YYDKDF (reference sequence). CDR3 length equals 19 residues. The CDR3 region has the DNA TGTGCCACCAGCAGAAGCCACTGGGGGGACAGGGCGAACACCGGGGAGCTGTTTTTT. Protein: CATSRSHWGDRANTGELFF.

The rearrangement links TRBV7-2 to TRBJ2-4, with 10 bases identical to TRBD2. The CDR3 consists of 19 residues. Germline loops: CDR1 SGHTA, CDR2 FQGNSA. The junction had 18 bases not matched to a gene; V was cut back by 1 base and J by 9 bases. CDR3 nucleotide sequence: TGTGCCAGCAGCTTAGAGAAAGGTGTGGCTAGCGGGAGCAAGGTCATTCAGTACTTC. Translating it yields CASSLEKGVASGSKVIQYF.

The chain combines TRBV20-1 with TRBJ1-2; D possibly corresponds to TRBD1 (5 bases). CDR3 size: 13 residues. V was cut by 0 bases and J by 2 bases, with 7 bases left in between. CDR1 and CDR2 (germline): DFQATT, SNEGSKA (reference sequence). CDR3 nucleotides: TGCAGTGCTAGAGAAGACAGCAACTATGGCTACACCTTC. This encodes CSAREDSNYGYTF.

This sequence joins TRBV3-1 and TRBJ1-4, with a tentative D call TRBD1 (6 bases). V lost 1 base, J lost 5 bases, and 11 bases lay in between. Germline-derived CDR1 and CDR2 are LGHDT and YNNKEL (reference sequence). The CDR3 sequence is 15 residues long. The CDR3 region is CASSQATGRNEKLFF. DNA of the CDR3: TGTGCCAGCAGCCAAGCGACAGGTCGAAATGAAAAACTGTTTTTT.